The rows below give T cell receptor beta chains drawn from one sample of a study of blood T cells in healthy people across ages. One entry per CDR3 protein, called by TCRdb with MiXCR from the 5' RACE reads. The data hold a few hundred thousand distinct CDR3 sequences, with 52% observed a single time. The sample consisted of blood. These receptors were taken from a man aged 60-69 years in good health. Both conserved end residues are part of each CDR3. Each record gives: J gene, V gene, clone size, D gene, CDR3 DNA, CDR3 protein. The D gene is left open where the match is weak. A row's size may be missing; if present it is once, few, many or a size class.

J gene: TRBJ2-7; V gene: TRBV28; clone size: once; D gene: -; CDR3 DNA: TGTGCCAGCAGTTTCCTGGCCAACGAGCAGTACTTC; CDR3 protein: CASSFLANEQYF
J gene: TRBJ2-1; V gene: TRBV4-3; clone size: -; D gene: TRBD2; CDR3 DNA: TGCGCCAGCAGCCGGGGACTAGCCAGAGGGGGCAATGAGCAGTTCTTC; CDR3 protein: CASSRGLARGGNEQFF
J gene: TRBJ1-3; V gene: TRBV6-5; clone size: -; D gene: -; CDR3 DNA: TGTGCCAGCAGTTACTCGACGTCGGGATCCGGAAACACCATATATTTT; CDR3 protein: CASSYSTSGSGNTIYF
J gene: TRBJ2-7; V gene: TRBV13; clone size: -; D gene: TRBD2; CDR3 DNA: TGTGCCAGCAGCTTACCCTCGGGAGGGGTCTACGAGCAGTACTTC; CDR3 protein: CASSLPSGGVYEQYF
J gene: TRBJ1-6; V gene: TRBV12-3/TRBV12-4; clone size: many; D gene: -; CDR3 DNA: TGTGCCAGCAGTGCCATTCGAAATTCACCCCTCCACTTT; CDR3 protein: CASSAIRNSPLHF
J gene: TRBJ2-6; V gene: TRBV4-3; clone size: -; D gene: -; CDR3 DNA: TGCGCCAGCAGCCAAGTGTGGGGCTCTGGGGCCAACGTCCTGACTTTC; CDR3 protein: CASSQVWGSGANVLTF
J gene: TRBJ2-1; V gene: TRBV6-6; clone size: -; D gene: TRBD2; CDR3 DNA: TGTGCCAGCAGTTACGCGGCTAGCGGGGGTTACAATGAGCAGTTCTTC; CDR3 protein: CASSYAASGGYNEQFF
J gene: TRBJ2-2; V gene: TRBV6-4; clone size: -; D gene: TRBD1; CDR3 DNA: TGTGCCAGCAGTGACAGGGGGCACACCGGGGAGCTGTTTTTT; CDR3 protein: CASSDRGHTGELFF
J gene: TRBJ2-3; V gene: TRBV30; clone size: many; D gene: -; CDR3 DNA: TGTGCCTGGAGTGTAACGGGGCTGGACACAGATACGCAGTATTTT; CDR3 protein: CAWSVTGLDTDTQYF
J gene: TRBJ2-2; V gene: TRBV7-8; clone size: few; D gene: TRBD1; CDR3 DNA: TGTGCCAGCACCTTCCGGGACAGGGTTATCGGGGAGCTGTTTTTT; CDR3 protein: CASTFRDRVIGELFF
J gene: TRBJ2-1; V gene: TRBV11-1; clone size: -; D gene: -; CDR3 DNA: TGTGCCAGCAGCTTACGGAGGAACCTATACAATGAGCAGTTCTTC; CDR3 protein: CASSLRRNLYNEQFF
J gene: TRBJ1-2; V gene: TRBV12-3/TRBV12-4; clone size: few; D gene: -; CDR3 DNA: TGTGCCAGCGCCCGACTTGACTATGGCTACACCTTC; CDR3 protein: CASARLDYGYTF
J gene: TRBJ2-7; V gene: TRBV12-3/TRBV12-4; clone size: many; D gene: -; CDR3 DNA: TGTGCCAGCAGGACCGGGACCCAGGGCTACGAGCAGTACTTC; CDR3 protein: CASRTGTQGYEQYF
J gene: TRBJ1-1; V gene: TRBV6-2/TRBV6-3; clone size: -; D gene: -; CDR3 DNA: TGTGCCAGCAGTTACTCGGCGTATCCGAACACTGAAGCTTTCTTT; CDR3 protein: CASSYSAYPNTEAFF
J gene: TRBJ2-7; V gene: TRBV9; clone size: few; D gene: -; CDR3 DNA: TGTGCCAGCAGCGTAGACGTGGGCGGATCCTACGAGCAGTACTTC; CDR3 protein: CASSVDVGGSYEQYF
J gene: TRBJ2-1; V gene: TRBV5-1; clone size: -; D gene: -; CDR3 DNA: TGCGCCAGCAGCCGCGGTAGCGGATCCTACAATGAGCAGTTCTTC; CDR3 protein: CASSRGSGSYNEQFF